The 14 T cell receptor beta chains given below trace back to one sample, sequenced in a study of control samples from healthy donors and cancer patients (dated by TCRdb to 2020 to 2021). The library was obtained by the immunoSEQ multiplex PCR assay. As stored in TCRdb, this immuneACCESS dataset retains in-frame rearrangements with V and J assigned. A fraction of the clones does not appear; measured against another copy, unresolved V genes explain less than half of the discrepancy, and the remainder lacks a known reason. The sample has roughly 2,000 clones on record, approximately 96% of them singletons. The top ten constitute approximately 11% of the sample. The source material was PBMCs. The receptors stem from a man between 65 and 85 years old with colorectal cancer.

This chain uses TRBV14 with TRBJ2-3, with 13 bases matching TRBD2. From germline, CDR1 is SGHDN and CDR2 FVKESK. The length of the CDR3 is 16 residues. V trimming: 5 bases; J trimming: 6 bases; junction bases outside the gene matches: 8. The DNA of the CDR3 is TGTGCCAGCAGCGACGGGACTAGCGGGGTGCTTGATACGCAGTATTTT. As protein: CASSDGTSGVLDTQYF.

This clone was recorded only once. The chain is built from TRBV25-1 and TRBJ2-1; 8 nucleotides agree with TRBD1. V lost 2 bases, J lost 11 bases, and 5 bases stayed unmatched. Germline values: CDR1 MGHDK, CDR2 SYGVNS. CDR3 size: 13 residues. CDR3 coding DNA: TGTGCCAGCAGTGAAGAGGGGACAGGCAAGCAGTTCTTC. Translated: CASSEEGTGKQFF.

This chain uses TRBV18 with TRBJ2-7; 10 bases agree with TRBD1. Germline assignment: CDR1 KGHSH and CDR2 LQKENI. V was clipped by 8 bases and J by 5 bases; unmatched bases: 6. The CDR3 consists of 13 residues. CDR3 in amino acids: CASRTGTGDEQYF. CDR3 coding DNA: TGTGCCAGCCGAACCGGGACAGGGGACGAGCAGTACTTC.

The rearrangement uses TRBV7-8 and TRBJ2-1; 13 nucleotides agree with TRBD2. Per the germline V gene, CDR1 is SGHVS and CDR2 is FQNEAQ. V lost 4 bases, J lost 8 bases, and 8 bases stayed unmatched. CDR3 length equals 16 residues. CDR3 in amino acids: CASSSITSGRAYEQFF. The CDR3 nucleotides read TGTGCCAGCAGCTCGATAACTAGCGGGAGGGCCTATGAGCAGTTCTTC. The full variable domain, rest sourced from reference TRBV7-8 and TRBJ2-1, is GAGVSQSPRYKVAKRGQDVALRCDPISGHVSLFWYQQALGQGPEFLTYFQNEAQLDKSGLPSDRFFAERPEGSVSTLKIQRTQQEDSAVYLCASSSITSGRAYEQFFGPGTRLTVL.

The chain links TRBV6-1 to TRBJ2-5; D uncertain. The germline V gene has CDR1 MNHNS and CDR2 SASEGT. This CDR3 region has 16 residues. V shed 0 bases and J shed 3 bases, with 14 bases lying between them. CDR3 nucleotides: TGTGCCAGCAGTGAAGCATCCGGCAGACCAAAAGAGACCCAGTACTTC. The encoded protein is CASSEASGRPKETQYF.

This clone appeared once. The chain has TRBV18 and TRBJ2-2; D possibly corresponds to TRBD2 (5 bases). The CDR3 contains 16 residues. V lost 1 base and J lost 1, with 10 bases in between. The germline CDR1 and CDR2 sequences are KGHSH and LQKENI. This CDR3 is CASSPLGSRNTGELFF. The CDR3 DNA reads as TGTGCCAGCTCACCACTTGGGAGTCGGAACACCGGGGAGCTGTTTTTT.

The chain combines TRBV7-9 with TRBJ1-5; D gene uncertain. The CDR3 is 14 amino acids. Germline CDR1 reads SEHNR; CDR2 reads FQNEAQ (reference sequence). V lost 1 base and J lost 8, with 12 bases in between. The CDR3 reads CASSLEEAAEPQHF. Here the CDR3 DNA reads TGTGCCAGCAGCTTAGAAGAGGCAGCTGAGCCCCAGCATTTT.

The rearrangement uses TRBV6-5 and TRBJ2-7; weak D call: TRBD2 (6 bases). This CDR3 contains 15 residues. CDR1 and CDR2 (germline): MNHEY, SVGAGI. The V gene lost 2 bases and the J gene lost 7 bases, with 18 bases spanning the gap. The DNA for the CDR3 is TGTGCCAGCAGTTACGGGCCGGGACTCACCCAGGAGCAGTACTTC. Translating gives CASSYGPGLTQEQYF.

This chain joins TRBV6-4 and TRBJ2-5; 9 nucleotides agree with TRBD2. The CDR3 is 17 residues long. Germline trimming cut 1 base from V and 4 bases from J; bases unmatched to any gene: 10. Germline CDR1 MRHNA, CDR2 SNTAGT. CDR3 DNA: TGTGCCAGCAGTGACTTGAAGGTAGCGGGAGTCGGAGAGACCCAGTACTTC. It encodes CASSDLKVAGVGETQYF.

This chain uses TRBV4-2 with TRBJ2-3; the match to TRBD2 covers 15 bases. J lost 5 bases, V lost 2 bases, and 2 bases had no gene match. The CDR3 is made up of 16 amino acids. CDR1 and CDR2 (germline): LGHNA, YNFKEQ. CDR3 protein: CASSQSGLAGGDTQYF. The CDR3 nucleotides read TGTGCCAGCAGCCAATCGGGACTAGCGGGAGGAGATACGCAGTATTTT.

This clone was observed a single time. The genes are TRBV12-3 or TRBV12-4 and TRBJ1-6; D remains ambiguous. The ends were cut back, 3 bases at V and 9 bases at J, with 6 bases in the middle. The CDR3 spans 12 residues. The CDR3 spells CASSFGGSPLHF. The DNA of the CDR3 is TGTGCCAGCAGTTTTGGAGGTTCACCCCTCCACTTT.

V is TRBV28 and J is TRBJ2-7; D is perhaps TRBD2 (6 bases). Germline CDR1 is MDHEN and CDR2 is SYDVKM. This CDR3 region has 15 residues. The V end lost 8 bases, the J end lost 4 bases, and 21 bases lay between the germline ends. This CDR3 is CASGLRVAGSYEQYF. The CDR3 region has the DNA TGTGCCAGCGGATTGAGGGTGGCGGGAAGTTACGAGCAGTACTTC.

In nucleotides, the CDR3 is TGTGCCAGCAGCTCGACAGGTGAGCAGTTCTTC. It codes for CASSSTGEQFF. This sequence joins TRBV9 and TRBJ2-1; possible D gene TRBD1, 6 bases. Per germline, CDR1 SGDLS and CDR2 YYNGEE. This CDR3 has 11 residues. Trimming pared 4 bases from V and 9 bases from J, leaving 8 bases between.

The chain has TRBV11-2 and TRBJ2-3; 8 bases are shared with TRBD2. Looked up from germline, CDR1 is SGHAT and CDR2 is FQNNGV. The V and J ends lost 6 bases and 0 bases, in that order; junction bases with no gene match: 5. The CDR3 totals 15 residues. CDR3 protein: CASRRLALSTDTQYF. The CDR3 DNA reads as TGTGCCAGCAGACGACTAGCGTTGAGCACAGATACGCAGTATTTT.